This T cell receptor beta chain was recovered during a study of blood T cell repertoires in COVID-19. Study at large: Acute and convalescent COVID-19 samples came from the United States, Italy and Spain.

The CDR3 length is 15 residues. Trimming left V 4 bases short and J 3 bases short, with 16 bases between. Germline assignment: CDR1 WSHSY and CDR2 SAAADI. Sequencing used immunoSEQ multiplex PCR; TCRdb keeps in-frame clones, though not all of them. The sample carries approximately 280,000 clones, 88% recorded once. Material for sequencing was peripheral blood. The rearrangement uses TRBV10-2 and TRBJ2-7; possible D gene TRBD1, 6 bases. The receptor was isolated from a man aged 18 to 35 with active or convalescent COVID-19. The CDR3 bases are TGCGCCAGCAGTGGCCAAGGGGGTACCCGCTACGAGCAGTACTTC. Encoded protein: CASSGQGGTRYEQYF.